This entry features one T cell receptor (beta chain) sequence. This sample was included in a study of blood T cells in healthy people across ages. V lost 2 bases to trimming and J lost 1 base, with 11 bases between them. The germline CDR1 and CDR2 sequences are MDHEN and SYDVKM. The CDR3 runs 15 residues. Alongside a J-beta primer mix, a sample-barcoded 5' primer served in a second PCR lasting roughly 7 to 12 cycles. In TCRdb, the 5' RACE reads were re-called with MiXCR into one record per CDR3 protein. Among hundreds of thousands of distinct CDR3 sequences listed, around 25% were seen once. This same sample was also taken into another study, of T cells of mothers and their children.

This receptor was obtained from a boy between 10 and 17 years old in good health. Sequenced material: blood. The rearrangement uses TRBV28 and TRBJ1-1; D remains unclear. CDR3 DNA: TGTGCCAGCAGTTTAGGGAGTATCGCGAACACTGAAGCTTTCTTT. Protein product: CASSLGSIANTEAFF.